The present entry profiles one T cell receptor beta chain with its context. Its cognate antigen has yet to be identified. No qualities accompany the bases; no much larger clone lies one base away. This sample is drawn from a study of cytomegalovirus exposure and HLA in healthy donors (dated by TCRdb to 2016 to 2017). About the investigation overall: In an earlier analysis of around 540 of the donors, 276 Gb of sequence data and 120 million or so unique TCR beta sequences from about 179 million T cells were reported. Approximately 310 gigabases of sequencing data and tens of millions of unique TCR sequences were included in an early release covering around 650 HLA-typed donors. Among the roughly 400 genotyped donors, about 83% belonged to the genetic ancestry cluster associated with self-reported Caucasian donors. The study was designed to test whether signatures of past pathogen exposure could be identified by cataloging public T cell receptors. Using immunosequencing, the study profiled T cell repertoires from about 620 subjects and related those repertoires to cytomegalovirus serostatus. A separate validation cohort of about 110 different subjects was used in addition to the roughly 640-subject first cohort. The study combined high-throughput TCR immunosequencing, statistical association of individual TCRs with disease status, and machine learning to predict cytomegalovirus infection status. A later analysis re-analyzed previously published TCR beta repertoires from hundreds of donors and added high-resolution HLA genotyping to study TCR occurrence patterns. In the later analysis, no new phenotypic data were used to find candidate immune exposures; instead, reliance was placed on TCR beta sequences and their occurrence across donors. An earlier analysis of 587 of the donors used high-throughput TCR beta sequencing to judge whether each TCR beta V gene segment behaved as functional or pseudogenic. Donor age, sex, ethnicity and CMV serostatus were compiled together with the repertoire data. Genome-wide SNP genotypes for about 60% of the roughly 700 donors were used in a later genetic analysis, which treated that subset as a discovery cohort. All discovery cohort repertoires had been generated on a single sequencing platform. Class I and class II HLA loci were covered by the typing at four-digit resolution. The number of donors typed differed by locus, with about 629-630 for A, B, C, DRB1 and DQB1, roughly 520 for DQA1, 600 to 610 for DPA1, and around 460 for DPB1. Roughly 5 DR-DQ haplotypes were handled as single units for association and clustering, since linkage in the cohort was strong. Among 300 to 500 genotyped donors of the cohort, an average of around 240,000 unique TCR beta nucleotide sequences was sequenced per donor, of which 15% to 20% were non-productive.

Overall results and qualifications from the work: CMV serostatus was the only immune exposure information available for the cohort. In vitro tests confirmed that three of the cytomegalovirus-associated TCR beta chains recognize cytomegalovirus antigens. In a later analysis, HLA-associated TCR beta chains were found to be more clonally expanded and to have lower generation probabilities than equally common non-associated chains. Because HLA typing was missing for some donors at each locus, association tests included only the typed subset. An association between a missense DCLRE1C variant and V-gene and J-gene trimming of TCR beta chains was found in a later genetic analysis and replicated in an independent cohort. Roughly uniform sequencing depth across donors was assumed in presence/absence analyses, although this assumption may not hold. A later genetic analysis reported fewer N-insertions in productive TCRs among donors in an Asian-associated ancestry cluster than the roughly 700-donor mean. The 87-base-pair reads could not distinguish some IMGT-functional V segments, including TRBV6-2 and TRBV6-3, so those segments were excluded. It was suggested by the authors that the approach could potentially be generalized to other disease states and immunological phenotypes. In both the original and validation cohorts, the classifier was reported to diagnose cytomegalovirus status with high specificity and sensitivity. Most TCR sequences were observed very rarely across donors, whereas some public TCRs were present in many individuals. In an earlier analysis of 450 to 750 of the donors, most TCR beta V segments appeared in productive rearrangements about 90% or about 30% of the time, broadly matching IMGT annotations. A further reported finding was that TCR beta sequences accurately predicted the HLA-A and HLA-B alleles for most subjects in the first cohort. In a later analysis, several top co-occurrence clusters were reported to appear linked to parvovirus B19, influenza, CMV and Epstein-Barr virus. Because counts were too low, some 16 rarely observed V segments, including chromosome 9 orphons, were excluded from the earlier analysis of 500 to 700 of the donors. Specific HLA alleles were associated with 15,000 to 20,000 TCR beta sequences at a false discovery rate of 0.05 in a later analysis. Most CMV-associated TCR beta chains appeared to be HLA-restricted in a later analysis, and the HLA associations seemed to be driven largely by CMV exposure. In a later analysis, TCR association rates were found to vary across HLA loci, with the most associated TCRs seen for DRB1 alleles and the fewest for HLA-C alleles. A total of fewer than 200 TCR beta chains were listed by the study as associated with cytomegalovirus. When HLA alleles, especially DR and DQ, strongly co-occurred, attributing TCR associations to individual alleles was difficult. A group of highly shared sequence variants was considered likely to be a technical artifact of the sequencing pipeline. This cohort had only TCR beta chains sequenced, and the lack of alpha or paired-chain data limited which features could be detected. Linkage disequilibrium might explain the correlated functional status among segregating V segments, but an unknown experimental factor could not be excluded.

The library was produced with the immunoSEQ multiplex PCR assay. The multiplex PCR relied on a mix of 60 forward primers for TCR Vbeta segments and 13 reverse primers for TCR Jbeta segments. The CDR3 region of rearranged TCR beta genes was amplified from genomic DNA by a multiplex PCR assay. The amplified TCR beta libraries were sequenced on the Illumina HiSeq System as 87-base-pair reads. Under the source paper's analysis protocol: Across the roughly 640 repertoires, a later analysis counted about 81 million unique TCR beta chains, roughly 11 million of which were shared by at least two donors. To remove PCR and sequencing errors, raw reads were error-corrected and collapsed into unique sequences using a nearest-neighbor algorithm that merged closely related sequences. CDR3 sequences were aligned to IMGT reference sequences to assign V, D and J gene segments. For a sequence to be retained, a match of at least six nucleotides was required to both a V gene segment and a J gene segment. Rearrangements were classified as productive when the CDR3 lacked stop codons and remained in frame with V and J, and all other rearrangements were classified as non-productive. Following IMGT convention, CDR3 was defined as the stretch from the second conserved V-encoded cysteine to the conserved J-encoded phenylalanine. Sequences without an unambiguous match to a single V gene segment were excluded from the earlier analysis of 500 to 700 of the donors. An earlier analysis of a few hundred of the donors called V segments functional above 56.7% productive rearrangements and segregating when the between-donor standard deviation exceeded 5%. A statistical classification framework was built to diagnose cytomegalovirus status from the catalog of TCR beta chain sequences. A later analysis assigned V and J genes by comparing TCR nucleotide sequences with IMGT/GENE-DB human TR gene sequences. The TCRdist pipeline was used in a later analysis to assign CDR3 sequences and most-parsimonious VDJ recombination scenarios. A later analysis defined each TCR beta chain by its CDR3 amino acid sequence plus V-gene family, and excluded reads lacking a unique V-gene family. A later analysis removed 592 highly shared, low-generation-probability nucleotide sequences to deal with suspected cross-contamination and a sequencing artifact. In a later analysis, a clonal expansion index was calculated for each public chain from normalized within-repertoire ranks of inferred template counts. Generation probabilities in a later analysis came from a VDJ recombination model fitted to out-of-frame rearrangements, and those results were checked against IGoR. In a later analysis, TCR-TCR, TCR-HLA and TCR-CMV co-occurrence was scored with hypergeometric tests, and a repertoire-size bias correction was applied to TCR pairs. To estimate false discovery rates, a later analysis permuted the HLA or CMV assignments 20 times. A later analysis grouped co-occurring TCRs with DBSCAN, adding TCRdist sequence similarity when clustering within HLA-allele-positive subsets. Repertoires with fewer than 30,000 or more than 120,000 public chains, plus five repertoires with anomalous nucleotide sharing, were excluded from co-occurrence clustering. The table comes from immuneACCESS by way of TCRdb, which keeps in-frame sequences with V and J called. Part of the clones is missing from these tables; in studies checked, under half for an unresolved V gene and the rest for unknown reasons. V, J and clone size are those of that table, while D and trimming were read from the DNA. The sample includes approximately 170,000 clones, with more than 70% observed a single time. The ten largest make up 4.9% of the sample.

The CDR3 holds 14 amino acids from the cysteine to the phenylalanine. CDR3 DNA is the only sequence kept; it has 42 bases, read in frame from the first base. CDR1 is given as SSHAT and CDR2 as FNYEAQ, both from the germline V gene (reference sequence). Germline trimming amounts to 5 bases on V and 7 bases on J, with 10 as the count of junction bases outside the gene matches. The cohort was made up of approximately 670 healthy bone marrow donors. All cohort members were sampled while nominally healthy, although unrecorded immune exposures were likely present. The donor tested CMV seronegative and was one of the 352 seronegative cohort members. Each donor provided a peripheral blood sample, and peripheral blood mononuclear cells were used for TCR beta sequencing. The Qiagen DNeasy Blood Extraction Kit was used to extract genomic DNA from the blood cell samples.

This sequence was found in a male donor in good health and CMV-seronegative. The chain was built from TRBV7-7 and TRBJ2-7; 8 of the junction bases match TRBD1. Sample: PBMCs. The bases are TGTGCCAGCAGCCCCGGGACAGGCTTATGGGAGCAGTACTTC. Its translation is CASSPGTGLWEQYF.